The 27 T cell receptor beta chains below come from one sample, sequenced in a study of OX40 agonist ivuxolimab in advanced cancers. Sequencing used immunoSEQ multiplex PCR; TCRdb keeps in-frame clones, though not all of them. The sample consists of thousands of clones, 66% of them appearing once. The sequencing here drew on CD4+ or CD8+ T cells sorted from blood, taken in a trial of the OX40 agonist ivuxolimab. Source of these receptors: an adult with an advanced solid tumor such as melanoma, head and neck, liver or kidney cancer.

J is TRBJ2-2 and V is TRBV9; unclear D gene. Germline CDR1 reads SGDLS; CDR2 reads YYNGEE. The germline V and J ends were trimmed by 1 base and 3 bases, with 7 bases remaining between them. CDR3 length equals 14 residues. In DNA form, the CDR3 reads TGTGCCAGCAGCGTAAGGGTATACACCGGGGAGCTGTTTTTT. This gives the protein CASSVRVYTGELFF.

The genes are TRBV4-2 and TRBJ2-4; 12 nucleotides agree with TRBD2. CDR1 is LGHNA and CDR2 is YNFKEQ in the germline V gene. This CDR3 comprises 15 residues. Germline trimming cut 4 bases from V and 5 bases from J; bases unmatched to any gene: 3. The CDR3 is CASSPSSGGENIQYF. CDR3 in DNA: TGTGCCAGCAGCCCATCTAGCGGGGGGGAAAACATTCAGTACTTC.

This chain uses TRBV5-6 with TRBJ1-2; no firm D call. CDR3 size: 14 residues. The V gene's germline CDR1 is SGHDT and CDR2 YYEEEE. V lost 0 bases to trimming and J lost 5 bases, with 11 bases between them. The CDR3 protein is CASSLARPIYGYTF. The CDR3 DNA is TGTGCCAGCAGCTTGGCCCGCCCTATATATGGCTACACCTTC.

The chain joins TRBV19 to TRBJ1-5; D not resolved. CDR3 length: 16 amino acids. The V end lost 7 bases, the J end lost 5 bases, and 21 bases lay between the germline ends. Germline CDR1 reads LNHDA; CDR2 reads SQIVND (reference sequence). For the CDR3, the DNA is TGTGCCAGTACTCATTGGACGTTTGCTTTGCATCAGCCCCAGCATTTT. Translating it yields CASTHWTFALHQPQHF.

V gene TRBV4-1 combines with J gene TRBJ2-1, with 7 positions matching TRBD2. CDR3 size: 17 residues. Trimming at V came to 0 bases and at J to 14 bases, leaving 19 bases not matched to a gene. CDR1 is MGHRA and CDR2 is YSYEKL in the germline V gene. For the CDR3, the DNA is TGCGCCAGCAGCCAAGATCCCCTTGGCGGGAGTACACCAGGCGAGTTCTTC. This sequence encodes CASSQDPLGGSTPGEFF.

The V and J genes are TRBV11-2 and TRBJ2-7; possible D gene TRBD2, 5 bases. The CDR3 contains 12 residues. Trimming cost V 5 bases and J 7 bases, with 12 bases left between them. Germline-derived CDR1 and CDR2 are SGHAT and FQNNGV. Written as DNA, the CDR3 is TGTGCCAGCAGCCACCGGGAAGGGGAGCAGTACTTC. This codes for CASSHREGEQYF. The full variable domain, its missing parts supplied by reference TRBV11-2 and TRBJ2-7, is EAGVAQSPRYKIIEKRQSVAFWCNPISGHATLYWYQQILGQGPKLLIQFQNNGVVDDSQLPKDRFSAERLKGVDSTLKIQPAKLEDSAVYLCASSHREGEQYFGPGTRLTVT.

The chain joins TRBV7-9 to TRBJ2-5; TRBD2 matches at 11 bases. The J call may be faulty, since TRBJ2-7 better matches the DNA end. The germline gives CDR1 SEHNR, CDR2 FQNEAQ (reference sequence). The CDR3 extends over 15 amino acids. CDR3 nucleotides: TGTGCCAGCAGCCTCACTAGCGGGAGACTGTACGAGCAGTACTTC. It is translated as CASSLTSGRLYEQYF.

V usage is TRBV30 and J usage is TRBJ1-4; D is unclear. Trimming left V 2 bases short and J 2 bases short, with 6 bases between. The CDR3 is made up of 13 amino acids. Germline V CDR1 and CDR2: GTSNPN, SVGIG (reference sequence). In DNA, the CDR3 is TGTGCCTGGAGTATAGGGACTAATGAAAAACTGTTTTTT. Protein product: CAWSIGTNEKLFF.

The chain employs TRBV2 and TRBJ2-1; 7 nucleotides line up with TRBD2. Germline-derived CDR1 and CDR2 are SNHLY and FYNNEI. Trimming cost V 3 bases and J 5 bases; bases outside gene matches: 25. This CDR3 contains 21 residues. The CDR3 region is CASSEVQDGTKQIDRHNEQFF. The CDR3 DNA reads TGTGCCAGCAGTGAGGTGCAGGACGGGACTAAGCAGATTGACCGACACAATGAGCAGTTCTTC.

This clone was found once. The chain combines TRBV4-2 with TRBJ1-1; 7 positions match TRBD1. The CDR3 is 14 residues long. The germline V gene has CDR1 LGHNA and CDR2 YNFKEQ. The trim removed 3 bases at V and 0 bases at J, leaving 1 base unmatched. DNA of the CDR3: TGTGCCAGCAGCCAGGGACAGCTGAACACTGAAGCTTTCTTT. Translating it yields CASSQGQLNTEAFF.

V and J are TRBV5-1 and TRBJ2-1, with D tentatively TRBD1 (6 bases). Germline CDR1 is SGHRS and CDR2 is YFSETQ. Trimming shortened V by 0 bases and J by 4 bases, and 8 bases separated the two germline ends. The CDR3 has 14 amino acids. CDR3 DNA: TGCGCCAGCAGCTTGGCCACAGGGTACAATGAGCAGTTCTTC. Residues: CASSLATGYNEQFF.

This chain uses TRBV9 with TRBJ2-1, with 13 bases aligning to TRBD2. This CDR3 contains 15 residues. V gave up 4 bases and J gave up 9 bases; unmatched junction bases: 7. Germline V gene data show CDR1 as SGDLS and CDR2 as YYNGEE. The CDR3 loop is CASSPPGLAGREQFF. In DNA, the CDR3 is TGTGCCAGCAGCCCCCCGGGACTAGCGGGACGTGAGCAGTTCTTC.

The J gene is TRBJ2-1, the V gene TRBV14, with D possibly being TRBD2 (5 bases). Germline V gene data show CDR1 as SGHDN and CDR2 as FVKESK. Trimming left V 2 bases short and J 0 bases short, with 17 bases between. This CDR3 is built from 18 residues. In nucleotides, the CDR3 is TGTGCCAGCAGCCAAAGGAGGAAGCGTTTCCTCTCCTACAATGAGCAGTTCTTC. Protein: CASSQRRKRFLSYNEQFF.

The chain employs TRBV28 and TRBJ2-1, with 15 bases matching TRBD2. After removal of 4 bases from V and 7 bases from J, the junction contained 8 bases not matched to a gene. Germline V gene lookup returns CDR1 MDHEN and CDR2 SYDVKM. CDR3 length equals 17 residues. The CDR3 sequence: CASSSWTSGRALNEQFF. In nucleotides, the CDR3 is TGTGCCAGCAGTTCCTGGACTAGCGGGAGGGCCTTGAATGAGCAGTTCTTC.

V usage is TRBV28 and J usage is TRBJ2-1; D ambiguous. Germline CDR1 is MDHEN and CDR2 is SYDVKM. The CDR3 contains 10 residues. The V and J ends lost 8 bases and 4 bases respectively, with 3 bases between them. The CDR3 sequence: CASGYNEQFF. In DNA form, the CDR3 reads TGTGCCAGCGGGTACAATGAGCAGTTCTTC.

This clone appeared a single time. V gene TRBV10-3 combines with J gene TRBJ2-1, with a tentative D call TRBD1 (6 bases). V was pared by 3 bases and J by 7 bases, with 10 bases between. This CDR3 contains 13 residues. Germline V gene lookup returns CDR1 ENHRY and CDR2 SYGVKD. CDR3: CAISDSRGNEQFF. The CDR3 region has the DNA TGTGCCATCAGTGATTCCAGGGGTAATGAGCAGTTCTTC.

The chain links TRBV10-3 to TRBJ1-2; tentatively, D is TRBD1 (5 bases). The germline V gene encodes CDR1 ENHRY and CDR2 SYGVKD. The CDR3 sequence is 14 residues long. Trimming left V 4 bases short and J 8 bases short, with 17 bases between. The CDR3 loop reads CAISGSGTGTGYTF. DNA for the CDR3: TGTGCCATCAGTGGGTCGGGGACGGGGACGGGCTACACCTTC.

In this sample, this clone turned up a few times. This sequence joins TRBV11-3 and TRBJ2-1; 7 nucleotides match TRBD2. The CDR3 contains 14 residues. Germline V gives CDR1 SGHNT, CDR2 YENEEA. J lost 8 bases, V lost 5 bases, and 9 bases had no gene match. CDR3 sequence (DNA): TGTGCCAGCAGCCCCCGGACTAGGGCCTATGAGCAGTTCTTC. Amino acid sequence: CASSPRTRAYEQFF.

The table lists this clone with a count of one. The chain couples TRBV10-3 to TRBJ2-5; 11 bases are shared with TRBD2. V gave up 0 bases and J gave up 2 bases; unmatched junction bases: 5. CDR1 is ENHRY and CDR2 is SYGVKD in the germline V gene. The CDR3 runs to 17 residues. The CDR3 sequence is CAISESLAGGLQETQYF. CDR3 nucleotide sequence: TGTGCCATCAGTGAGTCCTTAGCGGGAGGGCTACAAGAGACCCAGTACTTC.

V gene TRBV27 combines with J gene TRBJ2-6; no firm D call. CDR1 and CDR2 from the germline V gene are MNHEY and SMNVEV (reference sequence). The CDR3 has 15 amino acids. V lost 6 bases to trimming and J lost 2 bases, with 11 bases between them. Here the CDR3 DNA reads TGTGCCAGCAGCCAAGGAGTCGCTGGGGCCAACGTCCTGACTTTC. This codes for CASSQGVAGANVLTF.

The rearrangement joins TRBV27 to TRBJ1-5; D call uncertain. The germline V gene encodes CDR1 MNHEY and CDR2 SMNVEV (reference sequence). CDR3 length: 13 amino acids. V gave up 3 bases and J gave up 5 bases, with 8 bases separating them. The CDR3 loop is CASSFGLDQPQHF. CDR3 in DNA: TGTGCCAGCAGTTTTGGGTTGGATCAGCCCCAGCATTTT.

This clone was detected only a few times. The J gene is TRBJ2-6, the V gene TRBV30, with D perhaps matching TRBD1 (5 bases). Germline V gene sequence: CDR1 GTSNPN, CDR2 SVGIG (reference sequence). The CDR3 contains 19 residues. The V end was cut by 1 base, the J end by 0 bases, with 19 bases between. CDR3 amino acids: CAWSGGWGSQSSGANVLTF. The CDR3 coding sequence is TGTGCCTGGAGTGGTGGGTGGGGCAGCCAAAGCTCTGGGGCCAACGTCCTGACTTTC.

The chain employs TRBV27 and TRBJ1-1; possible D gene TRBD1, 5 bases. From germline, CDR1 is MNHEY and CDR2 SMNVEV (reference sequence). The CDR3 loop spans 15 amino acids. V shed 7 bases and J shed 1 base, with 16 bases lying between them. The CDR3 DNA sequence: TGTGCCAGCAAGTTCGAGTACAGGCGGAACACTGAAGCTTTCTTT. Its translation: CASKFEYRRNTEAFF.

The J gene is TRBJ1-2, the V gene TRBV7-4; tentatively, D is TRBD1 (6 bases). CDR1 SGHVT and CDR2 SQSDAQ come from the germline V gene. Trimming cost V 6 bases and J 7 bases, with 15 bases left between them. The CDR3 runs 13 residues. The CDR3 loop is CASSTLNRVGYTF. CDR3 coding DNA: TGTGCCAGCAGTACGCTTAACAGGGTTGGCTACACCTTC.

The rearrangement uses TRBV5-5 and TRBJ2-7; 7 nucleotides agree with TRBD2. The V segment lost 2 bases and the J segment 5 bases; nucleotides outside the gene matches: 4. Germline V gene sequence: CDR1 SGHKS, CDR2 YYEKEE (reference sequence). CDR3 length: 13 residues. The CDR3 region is CASSLLGGNEQYF. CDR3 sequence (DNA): TGTGCCAGCAGCTTACTCGGGGGGAACGAGCAGTACTTC.

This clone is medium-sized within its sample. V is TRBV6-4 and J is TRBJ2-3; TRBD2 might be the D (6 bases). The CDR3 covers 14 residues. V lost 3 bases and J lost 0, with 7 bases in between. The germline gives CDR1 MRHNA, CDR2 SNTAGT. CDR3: CASSEGTSTDTQYF. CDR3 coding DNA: TGTGCCAGCAGTGAGGGGACTAGCACAGATACGCAGTATTTT.

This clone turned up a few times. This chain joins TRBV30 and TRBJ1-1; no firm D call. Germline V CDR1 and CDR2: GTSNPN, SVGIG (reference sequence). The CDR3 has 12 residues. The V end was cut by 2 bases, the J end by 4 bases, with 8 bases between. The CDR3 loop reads CAWSISSTEAFF. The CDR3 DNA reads TGTGCCTGGAGTATCTCGAGCACTGAAGCTTTCTTT.